The entry below gives a single T cell receptor beta chain sequence along with its context. Produced via immunoSEQ multiplex PCR; TCRdb's table is partial and in-frame only. Among about 670,000 clones listed, 55% to 75% were seen once. This record belongs to a study of shared clonotypes between healthy human individuals. At the level of the study: A donor's plate count was three for CD4 naive and three for CD4 memory; CD8 naive had two and CD8 memory one.

Germline V lookup: CDR1 LNHDA, CDR2 SQIVND (reference sequence). Trimming removed 4 bases from V and 6 bases from J; junction bases left unmatched: 2. There are 13 residues in the CDR3. This chain links TRBV19 with TRBJ2-1, with 8 bases fitting TRBD2. The sequencing input was memory CD4+ T cells sorted from blood. Subset given: CD45RA-negative fraction. The clonotype was recovered from a woman under 40 in good health. Here the CDR3 reads CASSNGRANEQFF. In nucleotides, the CDR3 is TGTGCCAGTAGTAACGGGAGGGCCAATGAGCAGTTCTTC.